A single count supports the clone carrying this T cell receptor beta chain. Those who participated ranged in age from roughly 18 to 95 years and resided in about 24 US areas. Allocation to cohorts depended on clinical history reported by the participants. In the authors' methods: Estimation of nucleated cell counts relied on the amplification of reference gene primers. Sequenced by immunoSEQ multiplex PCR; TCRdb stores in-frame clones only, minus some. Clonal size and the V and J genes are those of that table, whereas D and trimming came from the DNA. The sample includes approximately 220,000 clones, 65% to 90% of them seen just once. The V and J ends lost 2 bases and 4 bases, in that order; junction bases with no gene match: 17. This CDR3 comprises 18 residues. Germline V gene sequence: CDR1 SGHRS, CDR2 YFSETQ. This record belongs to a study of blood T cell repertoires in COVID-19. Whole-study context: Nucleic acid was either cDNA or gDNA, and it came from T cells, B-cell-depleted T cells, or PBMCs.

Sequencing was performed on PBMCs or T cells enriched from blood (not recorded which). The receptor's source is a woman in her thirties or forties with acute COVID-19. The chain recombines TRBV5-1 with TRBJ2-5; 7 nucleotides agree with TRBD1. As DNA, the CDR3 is TGCGCCAGCAGCTTTCAGGCCGGGACAGCCATAAAGTCAGAGACCCAGTACTTC. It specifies CASSFQAGTAIKSETQYF.